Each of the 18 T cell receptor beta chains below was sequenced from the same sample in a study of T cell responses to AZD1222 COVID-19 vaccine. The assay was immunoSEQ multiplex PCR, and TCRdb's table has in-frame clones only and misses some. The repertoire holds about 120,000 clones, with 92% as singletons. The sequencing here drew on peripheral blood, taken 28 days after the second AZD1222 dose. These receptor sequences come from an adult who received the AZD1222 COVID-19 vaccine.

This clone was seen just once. CDR3 DNA sequence: TGTGCCAGTAGGACGACGGACATGAACACTGAAGCTTTCTTT. It translates to CASRTTDMNTEAFF. This chain uses TRBV19 with TRBJ1-1, with D possibly TRBD1 on 5 matching bases. The CDR3 spans 14 residues. V was trimmed by 6 bases and J by 0 bases, leaving 11 bases between them. The V gene's germline CDR1 is LNHDA and CDR2 SQIVND (reference sequence).

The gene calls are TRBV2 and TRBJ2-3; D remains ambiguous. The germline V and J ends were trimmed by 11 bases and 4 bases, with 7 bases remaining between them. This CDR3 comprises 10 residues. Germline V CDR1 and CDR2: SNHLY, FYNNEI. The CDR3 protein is CARGSDTQYF. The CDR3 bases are TGTGCCCGAGGTTCAGATACGCAGTATTTT.

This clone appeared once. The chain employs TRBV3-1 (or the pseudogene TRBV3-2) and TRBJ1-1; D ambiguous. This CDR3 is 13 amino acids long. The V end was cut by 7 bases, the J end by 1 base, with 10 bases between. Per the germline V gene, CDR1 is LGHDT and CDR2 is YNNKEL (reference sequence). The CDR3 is CASTYTPNTEAFF. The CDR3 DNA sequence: TGTGCCAGCACCTACACACCGAACACTGAAGCTTTCTTT.

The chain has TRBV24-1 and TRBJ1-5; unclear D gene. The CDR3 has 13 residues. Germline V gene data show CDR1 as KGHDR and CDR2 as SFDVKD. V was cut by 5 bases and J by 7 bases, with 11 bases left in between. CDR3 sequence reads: CATSVGDEQPQHF. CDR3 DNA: TGTGCCACCAGTGTTGGAGACGAGCAGCCCCAGCATTTT.

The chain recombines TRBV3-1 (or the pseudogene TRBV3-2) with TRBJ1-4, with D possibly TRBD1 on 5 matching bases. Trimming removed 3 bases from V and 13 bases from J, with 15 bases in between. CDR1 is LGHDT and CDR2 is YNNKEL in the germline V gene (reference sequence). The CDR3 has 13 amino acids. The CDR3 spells CASSHSGSFGLFF. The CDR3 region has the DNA TGTGCCAGCAGCCACTCAGGGTCATTTGGACTGTTTTTT.

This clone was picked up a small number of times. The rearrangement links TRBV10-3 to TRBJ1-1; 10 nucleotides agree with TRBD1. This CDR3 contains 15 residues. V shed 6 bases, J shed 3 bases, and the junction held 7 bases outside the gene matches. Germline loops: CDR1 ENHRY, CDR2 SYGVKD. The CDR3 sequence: CAIRDRGNQDTEAFF. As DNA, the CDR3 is TGTGCCATCAGGGACAGGGGGAATCAGGACACTGAAGCTTTCTTT.

The CDR3 protein is CASSLSLAGFEKLFF. The CDR3 DNA reads as TGCGCCAGCAGCTTGTCCCTGGCAGGGTTTGAAAAACTGTTTTTT. This chain connects TRBV5-1 to TRBJ1-4, with TRBD1 as a possible D gene (5 bases). Trimming took 1 base from V and 7 from J, leaving 14 bases between them. Per germline, CDR1 SGHRS and CDR2 YFSETQ. The CDR3 has 15 amino acids.

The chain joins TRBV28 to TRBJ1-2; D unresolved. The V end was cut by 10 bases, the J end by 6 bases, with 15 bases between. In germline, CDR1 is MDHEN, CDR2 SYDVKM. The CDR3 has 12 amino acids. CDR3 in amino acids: CAIPREVDGYTF. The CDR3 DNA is TGTGCCATCCCGAGGGAGGTCGATGGCTACACCTTC.

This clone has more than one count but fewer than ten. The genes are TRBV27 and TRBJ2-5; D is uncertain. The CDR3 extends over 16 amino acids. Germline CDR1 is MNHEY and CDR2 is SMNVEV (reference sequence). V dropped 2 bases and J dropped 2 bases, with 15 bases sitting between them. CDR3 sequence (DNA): TGTGCCAGCAGTTTAAGAAGATCGCTCGGACAAGAGACCCAGTACTTC. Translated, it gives CASSLRRSLGQETQYF.

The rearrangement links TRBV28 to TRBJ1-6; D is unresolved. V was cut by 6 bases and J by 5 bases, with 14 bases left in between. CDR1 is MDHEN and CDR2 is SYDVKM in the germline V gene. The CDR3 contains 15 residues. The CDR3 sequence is CASRQYTVNNSPLHF. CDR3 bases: TGTGCCAGCAGACAGTACACCGTCAATAATTCACCCCTCCACTTT.

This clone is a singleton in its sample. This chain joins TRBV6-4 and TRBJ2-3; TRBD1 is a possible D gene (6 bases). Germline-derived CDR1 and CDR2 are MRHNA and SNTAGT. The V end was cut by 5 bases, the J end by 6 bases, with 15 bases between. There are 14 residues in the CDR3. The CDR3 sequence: CASSLAGDSDTQYF. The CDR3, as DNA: TGTGCCAGCAGTTTGGCAGGGGATTCGGATACGCAGTATTTT.

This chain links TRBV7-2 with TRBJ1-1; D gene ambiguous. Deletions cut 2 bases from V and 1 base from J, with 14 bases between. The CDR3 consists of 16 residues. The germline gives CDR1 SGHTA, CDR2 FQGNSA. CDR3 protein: CASSLSSVAANTEAFF. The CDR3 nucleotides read TGTGCCAGCAGCTTATCTTCGGTAGCCGCGAACACTGAAGCTTTCTTT.

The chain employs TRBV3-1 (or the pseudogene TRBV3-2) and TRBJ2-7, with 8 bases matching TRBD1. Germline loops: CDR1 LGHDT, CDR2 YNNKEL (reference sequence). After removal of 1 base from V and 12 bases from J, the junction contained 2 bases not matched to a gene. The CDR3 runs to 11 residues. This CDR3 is CASSQGGTGYF. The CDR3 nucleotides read TGTGCCAGCAGCCAAGGAGGGACAGGGTACTTC.

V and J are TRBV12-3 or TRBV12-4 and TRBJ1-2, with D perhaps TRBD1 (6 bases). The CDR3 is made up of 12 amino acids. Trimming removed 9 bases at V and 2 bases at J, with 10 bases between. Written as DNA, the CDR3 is TGTGCCAGTTCGCAGGGGAACTATGGCTACACCTTC. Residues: CASSQGNYGYTF.

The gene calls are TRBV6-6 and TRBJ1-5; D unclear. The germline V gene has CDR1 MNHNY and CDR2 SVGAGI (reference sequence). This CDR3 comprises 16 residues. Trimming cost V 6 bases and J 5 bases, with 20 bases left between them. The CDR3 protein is CASSSLHGVVDQPQHF. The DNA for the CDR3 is TGTGCCAGCAGCTCGCTGCACGGGGTTGTGGATCAGCCCCAGCATTTT.

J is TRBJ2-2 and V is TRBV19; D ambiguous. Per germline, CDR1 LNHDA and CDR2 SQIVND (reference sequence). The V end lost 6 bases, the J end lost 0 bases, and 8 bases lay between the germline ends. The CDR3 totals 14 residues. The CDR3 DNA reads TGTGCCAGTAGCCGTGATACGAACACCGGGGAGCTGTTTTTT. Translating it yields CASSRDTNTGELFF. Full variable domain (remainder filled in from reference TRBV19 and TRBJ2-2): DGGITQSPKYLFRKEGQNVTLSCEQNLNHDAMYWYRQDPGQGLRLIYYSQIVNDFQKGDIAEGYSVSREKKESFPLTVTSAQKNPTAFYLCASSRDTNTGELFFGEGSRLTVL.

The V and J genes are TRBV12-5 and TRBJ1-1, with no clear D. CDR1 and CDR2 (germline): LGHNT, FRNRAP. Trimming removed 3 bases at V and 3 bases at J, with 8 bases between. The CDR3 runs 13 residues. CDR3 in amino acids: CASGLGRDTEAFF. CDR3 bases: TGTGCTAGTGGTTTAGGTAGGGACACTGAAGCTTTCTTT.

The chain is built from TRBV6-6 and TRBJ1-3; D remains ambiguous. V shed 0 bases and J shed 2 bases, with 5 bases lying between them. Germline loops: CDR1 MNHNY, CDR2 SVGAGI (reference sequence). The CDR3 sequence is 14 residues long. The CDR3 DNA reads TGTGCCAGCAGTTACTCGGCTGCTGGAAACACCATATATTTT. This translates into CASSYSAAGNTIYF.